Following are 23 T cell receptor beta chains from one sample sequenced in a study of T cells after yellow fever vaccination. Each CDR3 protein gets one entry after TCRdb re-called the 5' RACE reads with MiXCR. The sample lists over 300,000 distinct CDR3 sequences, around 4% occurring once. The sequencing used PBMCs, collected on the day of the yellow fever booster vaccination. All receptors come from a man between 18 and 29 years old who received the YFV17D yellow fever vaccine.

Only a few counts were recorded for this clonotype. The chain links TRBV7-2 to TRBJ2-3; D is ambiguous. Germline-derived CDR1 and CDR2 are SGHTA and FQGNSA. The CDR3 consists of 12 residues. V lost 5 bases and J 6 bases, leaving 9 bases between the germline ends. CDR3 sequence reads: CASSTTEDTQYF. The CDR3, as DNA: TGTGCCAGCAGCACTACGGAGGATACGCAGTATTTT.

The chain links TRBV5-1 to TRBJ1-1, with no clear D. The germline V gene has CDR1 SGHRS and CDR2 YFSETQ. This CDR3 comprises 13 residues. Trimming took 0 bases from V and 6 from J, leaving 9 bases between them. As DNA, the CDR3 is TGCGCCAGCAGCTTGGGCTCGACCCCTGAAGCTTTCTTT. This codes for CASSLGSTPEAFF.

CDR3 nucleotides: TGTGCCAGCAGGGACCCTAGCGGGGGGGCCTGGAATGAGCAGTTCTTC. It translates to CASRDPSGGAWNEQFF. The chain uses TRBV2 and TRBJ2-1; 12 nucleotides line up with TRBD2. Looked up from germline, CDR1 is SNHLY and CDR2 is FYNNEI. The J segment lost 7 bases and the V segment lost 6 bases, leaving 10 bases of the junction unmatched. CDR3 length: 16 residues.

This clonotype was recorded many times. The CDR3 DNA follows: TGTGCCAGCAGCCCGAGGGGGACAGGGACTCCAGATACGCAGTATTTT. Translation: CASSPRGTGTPDTQYF. This rearrangement joins TRBV7-6 to TRBJ2-3, with 9 bases lining up with TRBD1. Germline V lookup: CDR1 SGHVS, CDR2 FNYEAQ. CDR3 size: 16 residues. The J segment lost 4 bases and the V segment lost 5 bases, leaving 10 bases of the junction unmatched.

This clonotype was recorded many times. The V gene is TRBV7-6, the J gene TRBJ2-5; D not certain. V lost 1 base and J lost 4, with 10 bases in between. Germline assignment: CDR1 SGHVS and CDR2 FNYEAQ. The CDR3 spans 14 residues. CDR3 coding DNA: TGTGCCAGCAGCTTAGTTCCCGACGGAGAGACCCAGTACTTC. Amino acids: CASSLVPDGETQYF.

The rearrangement links TRBV30 to TRBJ1-1; D not certain. The V gene lost 2 bases and the J gene lost 8 bases, with 9 bases spanning the gap. CDR1 is GTSNPN, CDR2 SVGIG, per germline (reference sequence). CDR3 size: 11 residues. The CDR3 coding sequence is TGTGCCTGGAGTTTGACTGACGAAGCTTTCTTT. It codes for CAWSLTDEAFF.

The gene calls are TRBV12-3 or TRBV12-4 and TRBJ1-1, with D hard to call. Deletions cut 6 bases from V and 11 bases from J, with 13 bases between. CDR3 length: 11 amino acids. DNA of the CDR3: TGTGCCAGCAGCCCCCGCCGGGGTGCTTTCTTT. Translated: CASSPRRGAFF.

This clonotype was observed a handful of times. This chain connects TRBV29-1 to TRBJ2-1; D perhaps matches TRBD1 (7 bases). Germline CDR1 reads SQVTM; CDR2 reads ANQGSEA. Trimming stripped 6 bases from V and 2 bases from J, with 29 bases between. This CDR3 has 19 amino acids. In DNA, the CDR3 is TGCAGCGTCGACGGACCGCGGGACAGCCCTAAAGCCACCTACAATGAGCAGTTCTTC. It yields the protein CSVDGPRDSPKATYNEQFF.

In this sample, this clonotype turned up a few times. The rearrangement uses TRBV6-1 and TRBJ1-2; D not resolved. The length of the CDR3 is 14 residues. Trimming removed 6 bases at V and 4 bases at J, with 15 bases between. CDR1 and CDR2 (germline): MNHNS, SASEGT. CDR3 protein: CASRSFSDIYGYTF. The CDR3 bases are TGTGCCAGCAGATCCTTCTCCGACATCTATGGCTACACCTTC.

The V and J genes are TRBV5-1 and TRBJ1-2; 9 bases agree with TRBD1. Germline loops: CDR1 SGHRS, CDR2 YFSETQ. The junction had 7 bases not matched to a gene; V was cut back by 4 bases and J by 6 bases. This CDR3 is 14 amino acids long. CDR3 in DNA: TGCGCCAGCAGCCCCGGGACAGGGATTCATGGCTACACCTTC. The encoded protein is CASSPGTGIHGYTF.

This chain connects TRBV4-1 to TRBJ1-5, with a weak D call TRBD1 (5 bases). The V end lost 1 base, the J end lost 2 bases, and 9 bases lay between the germline ends. This CDR3 spans 15 amino acids. CDR1 MGHRA and CDR2 YSYEKL come from the germline V gene. CDR3 protein: CASSQVSRGNQPQHF. The CDR3 nucleotides read TGCGCCAGCAGCCAAGTAAGCAGGGGCAATCAGCCCCAGCATTTT.

This clonotype was seen only a few times. V gene TRBV7-9 combines with J gene TRBJ1-6, with D unclear. V was cut by 1 base and J by 7 bases, with 8 bases left in between. Germline V gives CDR1 SEHNR, CDR2 FQNEAQ (reference sequence). This CDR3 spans 14 amino acids. The CDR3 sequence is CASSLETENSPLHF. The CDR3 nucleotides read TGTGCCAGCAGCTTAGAAACAGAGAATTCACCCCTCCACTTT.

The chain uses TRBV6-2 or TRBV6-3 and TRBJ1-1; no firm D call. Germline assignment: CDR1 MNHEY and CDR2 SVGEGT. Trimming pared 10 bases from V and 3 bases from J, leaving 12 bases between. This CDR3 comprises 12 residues. CDR3 coding DNA: TGTGCCACCCCCCACATCGACACTGAAGCTTTCTTT. This encodes CATPHIDTEAFF.

This clonotype was seen at least ten times. The chain is built from TRBV7-9 and TRBJ2-7; TRBD1 matches 8 bases. CDR1 is SEHNR and CDR2 is FQNEAQ in the germline V gene (reference sequence). Germline trimming cut 3 bases from V and 1 base from J; bases unmatched to any gene: 5. The length of the CDR3 is 15 residues. In DNA, the CDR3 is TGTGCCAGCAGCTTTGGACAGGGAGTTTCCTACGAGCAGTACGTC. It specifies CASSFGQGVSYEQYV.

The CDR3 region is CASSLLGRNSPLHF. The DNA for the CDR3 is TGCGCCAGCAGCTTGTTGGGCAGGAACTCACCCCTCCACTTT. The V call is TRBV5-1, the J call TRBJ1-6; the D is unclear. There are 14 residues in the CDR3. Germline CDR1 is SGHRS and CDR2 is YFSETQ. Trimming removed 1 base at V and 10 bases at J, with 12 bases between.

This clonotype has at least ten counts. The chain combines TRBV6-2 or TRBV6-3 with TRBJ2-7, with D tentatively TRBD1 (5 bases). Per the germline V gene, CDR1 is MNHEY and CDR2 is SVGEGT. V gave up 3 bases and J gave up 3 bases, with 12 bases separating them. CDR3 size: 14 residues. DNA for the CDR3: TGTGCCAGCAGTTATCCAGGGAACCTCTACGAGCAGTACGTC. This codes for CASSYPGNLYEQYV.

The chain uses TRBV5-1 and TRBJ1-4, with TRBD1 as a possible D gene (6 bases). V lost 0 bases to trimming and J lost 0 bases, with 12 bases between them. CDR1 and CDR2 from the germline V gene are SGHRS and YFSETQ. The CDR3 covers 17 residues. Here the CDR3 DNA reads TGCGCCAGCAGCTTGGACAGGGCAGGGACAACTAATGAAAAACTGTTTTTT. It translates to CASSLDRAGTTNEKLFF.

This clonotype was observed at least ten times. V usage is TRBV7-2 and J usage is TRBJ1-4; D gene uncertain. Trimming cost V 5 bases and J 5 bases, with 12 bases left between them. Germline values: CDR1 SGHTA, CDR2 FQGNSA. The length of the CDR3 is 14 residues. In DNA form, the CDR3 reads TGTGCCAGCAGCCGGGGTCCTGTAAATGAAAAACTGTTTTTT. This codes for CASSRGPVNEKLFF.

This clonotype was seen at least ten times. This chain joins TRBV2 and TRBJ1-1; no clear D gene. The germline V gene encodes CDR1 SNHLY and CDR2 FYNNEI. This CDR3 has 11 amino acids. Trimming shortened V by 5 bases and J by 7 bases, and 8 bases separated the two germline ends. This CDR3 reads CASSLLIEAFF. CDR3 nucleotide sequence: TGTGCCAGCAGTCTTCTGATTGAAGCTTTCTTT. Together with reference TRBV2 and TRBJ1-1, the CDR3 gives the full variable domain: EPEVTQTPSHQVTQMGQEVILRCVPISNHLYFYWYRQILGQKVEFLVSFYNNEISEKSEIFDDQFSVERPDGSNFTLKIRSTKLEDSAMYFCASSLLIEAFFGQGTRLTVV.

In this sample, this clonotype turned up a few times. The CDR3 here is CASGTRDVNTEAFF. As DNA, the CDR3 is TGCGCCAGCGGAACCCGGGACGTCAACACTGAAGCTTTCTTT. The rearrangement joins TRBV4-1 to TRBJ1-1; a weak D match, TRBD1 (5 bases). V lost 8 bases to trimming and J lost 2 bases, with 15 bases between them. Germline CDR1 reads MGHRA; CDR2 reads YSYEKL. This CDR3 comprises 14 residues.

This clonotype was seen many times. The J gene is TRBJ2-7, the V gene TRBV7-9; D uncertain. V was pared by 0 bases and J by 7 bases, with 10 bases between. The length of the CDR3 is 13 residues. The germline V gene has CDR1 SEHNR and CDR2 FQNEAQ (reference sequence). The CDR3 is CASSLARSSEQYF. CDR3 coding DNA: TGTGCCAGCAGCTTAGCCCGAAGTTCTGAGCAGTACTTC. The full variable domain, rest sourced from reference TRBV7-9 and TRBJ2-7, is DTGVSQNPRHKITKRGQNVTFRCDPISEHNRLYWYRQTLGQGPEFLTYFQNEAQLEKSRLLSDRFSAERPKGSFSTLEIQRTEQGDSAMYLCASSLARSSEQYFGPGTRLTVT.

This clonotype was counted only a few times. The chain is built from TRBV2 and TRBJ2-5; 7 bases match TRBD1. Trimming removed 6 bases from V and 4 bases from J; junction bases left unmatched: 8. The CDR3 has 14 residues. Germline V gives CDR1 SNHLY, CDR2 FYNNEI. Here the CDR3 reads CASRHRDRAETQYF. CDR3 DNA: TGTGCCAGCAGACACCGGGACAGAGCAGAGACCCAGTACTTC.

This clonotype appeared many times. The chain recombines TRBV5-1 with TRBJ1-1; no clear D. Germline V gene data show CDR1 as SGHRS and CDR2 as YFSETQ. V was trimmed by 0 bases and J by 4 bases, leaving 10 bases between them. The length of the CDR3 is 14 residues. This CDR3 reads CASSLAGFPTEAFF. In DNA, the CDR3 is TGCGCCAGCAGCTTGGCCGGTTTTCCCACTGAAGCTTTCTTT.